Listed here is a single T cell receptor beta chain. Self-reported history from a screening survey and questionnaire set each donor's cohort. The data are from a study of blood T cell repertoires in COVID-19. In the study overall: From the United States, Italy and Spain came samples of acute and convalescent COVID-19. From T cells, B-cell-depleted T cells, or PBMCs came the material, which was cDNA or gDNA.

Assay: immunoSEQ multiplex PCR; the TCRdb copy retains only in-frame clones and omits some. The sample carries approximately 250,000 clones, approximately 90% recorded once. The CDR3 consists of 17 residues. Germline V gene data show CDR1 as SGDLS and CDR2 as YYNGEE. V was cut by 3 bases and J by 3 bases, with 19 bases left in between. This clonotype was sampled from a woman between 40 and 50 years old with acute COVID-19. The sequenced sample was PBMCs or T cells enriched from blood (not recorded which). The chain combines TRBV9 with TRBJ2-1, with a weak D call TRBD1 (8 bases). The CDR3 region has the DNA TGTGCCAGCAGCGGTAGGGAGGGACAGGTGGTCTACAATGAGCAGTTCTTC. Encoded protein: CASSGREGQVVYNEQFF.